The next 27 T cell receptor beta chains were all read from a single sample in a study of blood T cell repertoires in COVID-19. Sequencing was performed with immunoSEQ multiplex PCR; in TCRdb, only in-frame clones are kept and a portion is missing. The data show tens of thousands of clones, over 70% seen once. Sequencing used peripheral blood. All receptors come from a man between 65 and 85 years old with acute or convalescent COVID-19.

The CDR3 region is CASSLEGGSRGSSYEQYF. The DNA for the CDR3 is TGCGCCAGCAGCTTGGAAGGGGGCAGCAGGGGAAGCTCCTACGAGCAGTACTTC. The gene calls are TRBV5-1 and TRBJ2-7; the match to TRBD1 covers 7 bases. V was pared by 0 bases and J by 0 bases, with 12 bases of the junction left unmatched. Germline lookup yields CDR1 SGHRS and CDR2 YFSETQ. CDR3 size: 18 residues.

This sequence joins TRBV19 and TRBJ1-2; 9 bases align to TRBD1. The J segment lost 3 bases and the V segment lost 8 bases, leaving 13 bases of the junction unmatched. Germline V gives CDR1 LNHDA, CDR2 SQIVND (reference sequence). The CDR3 spans 16 residues. The CDR3 DNA is TGTGCCAGTCAATCCCCCGGGACAGGGAGACACTATGGCTACACCTTC. Protein sequence: CASQSPGTGRHYGYTF.

This rearrangement joins TRBV15 to TRBJ2-1, with 9 bases matching TRBD2. The CDR3 is 16 amino acids. The V and J ends lost 0 bases and 3 bases, in that order; junction bases with no gene match: 3. CDR1 is LNHNV and CDR2 is YYDKDF in the germline V gene (reference sequence). The CDR3 DNA follows: TGTGCCACCAGCAGAGAGGGAGCGGGAGGCTACAATGAGCAGTTCTTC. As protein: CATSREGAGGYNEQFF.

CDR3 sequence (DNA): TGTGCCAGCAGCCCAGCCTCACTAGCGGGAGGTTACGAGCAGTACTTC. Translating gives CASSPASLAGGYEQYF. This chain joins TRBV3-1 (or the pseudogene TRBV3-2) and TRBJ2-7; TRBD2 matches 12 bases. The CDR3 runs to 16 residues. CDR1 and CDR2 (germline): LGHDT, YNNKEL (reference sequence). The ends lost 4 bases at V and 4 bases at J; junction bases unmatched: 8.

The rearrangement uses TRBV7-9 and TRBJ2-1; the D gene is possibly TRBD2 (5 bases). V shed 5 bases and J shed 6 bases, with 11 bases lying between them. The CDR3 is made up of 13 amino acids. Germline CDR1 SEHNR, CDR2 FQNEAQ (reference sequence). CDR3 nucleotide sequence: TGTGCCAGCAGCAACTGGACTCCCAATGAGCAGTTCTTC. This sequence encodes CASSNWTPNEQFF.

This chain uses TRBV2 with TRBJ2-5; 7 bases line up with TRBD1. The germline V gene encodes CDR1 SNHLY and CDR2 FYNNEI. V gave up 4 bases and J gave up 1 base; unmatched junction bases: 0. The CDR3 is 13 amino acids. The CDR3 here is CASSGDSQETQYF. DNA for the CDR3: TGTGCCAGCAGTGGGGACAGCCAAGAGACCCAGTACTTC.

V usage is TRBV6-4 and J usage is TRBJ2-1; 7 bases fit TRBD1. Trimming cost V 2 bases and J 5 bases; bases outside gene matches: 12. The V gene's germline CDR1 is MRHNA and CDR2 SNTAGT. This CDR3 has 17 residues. In DNA, the CDR3 is TGTGCCAGCAGTGACCCGGACAGGACGCATCTCGACAATGAGCAGTTCTTC. It specifies CASSDPDRTHLDNEQFF.

This chain joins TRBV7-9 and TRBJ2-2; the D gene is possibly TRBD2 (6 bases). Germline CDR1 is SEHNR and CDR2 is FQNEAQ (reference sequence). The ends were cut back, 4 bases at V and 0 bases at J, with 18 bases in the middle. The CDR3 contains 18 residues. The CDR3 sequence: CASSSIGVAAANTGELFF. The CDR3 nucleotides read TGTGCCAGCAGCTCCATAGGGGTAGCGGCCGCGAACACCGGGGAGCTGTTTTTT.

The gene calls are TRBV11-2 and TRBJ1-2; 7 nucleotides align to TRBD1. This CDR3 has 13 residues. The J segment lost 2 bases and the V segment lost 5 bases, leaving 2 bases of the junction unmatched. Germline V gives CDR1 SGHAT, CDR2 FQNNGV. The CDR3: CASSRTGNYGYTF. The CDR3 DNA reads TGTGCCAGCAGCCGGACAGGAAACTATGGCTACACCTTC.

The CDR3 sequence: CASSPGLAGGQETQYF. The CDR3 coding sequence is TGCGCCAGCAGCCCGGGACTAGCGGGAGGGCAGGAGACCCAGTACTTC. The J gene is TRBJ2-5, the V gene TRBV5-1, with TRBD2 matching over 16 bases. From germline, CDR1 is SGHRS and CDR2 YFSETQ. The CDR3 sequence is 16 residues long. The ends lost 4 bases at V and 5 bases at J; junction bases unmatched: 5.

This rearrangement joins TRBV5-1 to TRBJ2-1; no firm D call. The CDR3 is 12 residues long. Germline V gene sequence: CDR1 SGHRS, CDR2 YFSETQ. V lost 0 bases to trimming and J lost 7 bases, with 5 bases between them. CDR3 loop: CASSLERNEQFF. The CDR3 DNA follows: TGCGCCAGCAGCTTGGAGAGGAATGAGCAGTTCTTC.

This chain connects TRBV6-6 to TRBJ2-2, with 12 positions matching TRBD2. V lost 5 bases to trimming and J lost 4 bases; unmatched junction nucleotides: 8. The CDR3 runs 17 residues. Germline values: CDR1 MNHNY, CDR2 SVGAGI (reference sequence). The CDR3, as DNA: TGTGCCAGCAGTCGGACTAGCGGGAAGGCCGGCACCGGGGAGCTGTTTTTT. This codes for CASSRTSGKAGTGELFF.

The gene calls are TRBV29-1 and TRBJ2-7, with TRBD2 matching over 7 bases. The CDR3 length is 12 residues. With 7 bases clipped from V and 7 bases from J, the junction kept 10 bases outside the gene matches. Germline assignment: CDR1 SQVTM and CDR2 ANQGSEA. For the CDR3, the DNA is TGCAGCGGGGGGAGGGATTGGGCTGAGCAGTACTTC. Translated, it gives CSGGRDWAEQYF.

The chain recombines TRBV28 with TRBJ2-3; 11 positions agree with TRBD2. Losses at the gene ends were 5 bases for V and 3 bases for J; bases not matched to a gene: 4. The CDR3 runs to 15 residues. The V gene's germline CDR1 is MDHEN and CDR2 SYDVKM. The CDR3 sequence is CASSPGTSGTDTQYF. The DNA of the CDR3 is TGTGCCAGCAGTCCAGGGACTAGCGGAACAGATACGCAGTATTTT.

The chain couples TRBV4-2 to TRBJ2-3, with no clear D. Between the trimmed V and J ends, which lost 1 base and 4 bases, there was a span of 6 bases. The CDR3 is 13 residues long. Per germline, CDR1 LGHNA and CDR2 YNFKEQ. The CDR3 loop is CASSQANSDTQYF. The CDR3, as DNA: TGTGCCAGCAGCCAAGCTAACTCAGATACGCAGTATTTT.

This chain links TRBV5-1 with TRBJ2-5; possible D gene TRBD2, 5 bases. This CDR3 has 13 amino acids. The V and J ends lost 6 bases and 5 bases respectively, with 14 bases between them. Per the germline V gene, CDR1 is SGHRS and CDR2 is YFSETQ. CDR3 protein: CASTRDRGETQYF. The CDR3 DNA reads as TGCGCCAGCACTCGAGACCGAGGGGAGACCCAGTACTTC.

The chain couples TRBV18 to TRBJ2-2, with D tentatively TRBD2 (6 bases). The germline CDR1 and CDR2 sequences are KGHSH and LQKENI. The CDR3 extends over 14 amino acids. Trimming shortened V by 3 bases and J by 5 bases, and 10 bases separated the two germline ends. The CDR3 here is CASSPLRETGELFF. In DNA, the CDR3 is TGTGCCAGCTCACCCCTCCGGGAGACCGGGGAGCTGTTTTTT.

The chain combines TRBV6-6 with TRBJ1-3, with TRBD1 matching 8 bases. The ends lost 5 bases at V and 4 bases at J; junction bases unmatched: 1. In germline, CDR1 is MNHNY, CDR2 SVGAGI (reference sequence). There are 13 residues in the CDR3. The CDR3 DNA follows: TGTGCCAGCAGTGACAGGGGAGGAAACACCATATATTTT. Its protein product is CASSDRGGNTIYF.

This rearrangement joins TRBV19 to TRBJ2-7, with 9 bases that match TRBD1. The trim removed 7 bases at V and 2 bases at J, leaving 3 bases unmatched. The CDR3 runs 13 residues. The germline gives CDR1 LNHDA, CDR2 SQIVND (reference sequence). CDR3 region: CASKGTGPYEQYF. CDR3 sequence (DNA): TGTGCCAGTAAGGGGACAGGGCCCTACGAGCAGTACTTC.

In its sample, this clone was seen a few times. CDR3: CASSQQQRDRGQGTQYF. The CDR3 bases are TGTGCCAGCAGCCAACAACAACGAGACAGGGGACAAGGTACGCAGTATTTT. The V gene is TRBV7-2, the J gene TRBJ2-3, with TRBD1 matching 8 bases. The CDR3 has 17 amino acids. Germline CDR1 reads SGHTA; CDR2 reads FQGNSA. Germline trimming cut 5 bases from V and 8 bases from J; bases unmatched to any gene: 18.

The chain employs TRBV6-5 and TRBJ2-7; the match to TRBD1 covers 10 bases. The CDR3 consists of 15 residues. V gave up 6 bases and J gave up 6 bases; unmatched junction bases: 11. Looked up from germline, CDR1 is MNHEY and CDR2 is SVGAGI. For the CDR3, the DNA is TGTGCCAGCAGGGGGGTGGGACAGGGGCTAATCGAGCAGTACTTC. Protein sequence: CASRGVGQGLIEQYF.

The chain links TRBV5-6 to TRBJ2-5; 10 positions match TRBD1. V lost 4 bases, J lost 5 bases, and 11 bases stayed unmatched. The CDR3 has 16 residues. The V gene's germline CDR1 is SGHDT and CDR2 YYEEEE. The CDR3 loop is CASSLRGTGVKETQYF. Written as DNA, the CDR3 is TGTGCCAGCAGCCTGAGGGGGACAGGGGTCAAGGAGACCCAGTACTTC.

This rearrangement joins TRBV19 to TRBJ1-2; the D gene is possibly TRBD1 (5 bases). V lost 4 bases and J lost 1, with 13 bases in between. This CDR3 region has 15 residues. CDR1 LNHDA and CDR2 SQIVND come from the germline V gene (reference sequence). CDR3 sequence reads: CASSKSTDFNYGYTF. In nucleotides, the CDR3 is TGTGCCAGTAGTAAGTCGACAGACTTTAACTATGGCTACACCTTC.

This sequence joins TRBV19 and TRBJ1-1, with TRBD1 matching 7 bases. Trimming took 9 bases from V and 7 from J; bases not matched to a gene: 5. The CDR3 loop spans 11 amino acids. Germline V gene sequence: CDR1 LNHDA, CDR2 SQIVND (reference sequence). The CDR3 coding sequence is TGTGCCAGCAGCAGGGACAGTGAAGCTTTCTTT. As protein: CASSRDSEAFF. The entire variable domain, with the rest obtained from reference TRBV19 and TRBJ1-1, is as follows: DGGITQSPKYLFRKEGQNVTLSCEQNLNHDAMYWYRQDPGQGLRLIYYSQIVNDFQKGDIAEGYSVSREKKESFPLTVTSAQKNPTAFYLCASSRDSEAFFGQGTRLTVV.

In regard to this clone: The same CDR3 can be traced to other DNA sequences in this sample. The V call is TRBV19, the J call TRBJ1-5; weak D call: TRBD1 (5 bases). Per the germline V gene, CDR1 is LNHDA and CDR2 is SQIVND (reference sequence). CDR3 size: 14 residues. Trimming took off 3 bases at V and 6 bases at J, with 12 bases between the two ends. The CDR3 nucleotides are TGTGCCAGTAGTATCGGGGGTTGGGGTCAGCCCCAGCATTTT. Translated: CASSIGGWGQPQHF.

This clone was counted only a few times. V gene TRBV27 combines with J gene TRBJ2-1, with 8 bases aligning to TRBD2. V was clipped by 3 bases and J by 10 bases; unmatched bases: 8. This CDR3 has 14 residues. Germline CDR1 MNHEY, CDR2 SMNVEV (reference sequence). This chain's CDR3 is CASSFRASGYEQFF. DNA for the CDR3: TGTGCCAGCAGTTTCCGCGCTAGCGGGTACGAGCAGTTCTTC.

This clone was recorded a few times. The rearrangement joins TRBV6-5 to TRBJ2-7, with a possible D match to TRBD2 (5 bases). This CDR3 contains 12 residues. Germline CDR1 is MNHEY and CDR2 is SVGAGI. Trimming cost V 5 bases and J 5 bases, with 10 bases left between them. The CDR3 DNA follows: TGTGCCAGCAGTAGGAGGTACAACGAGCAGTACTTC. It yields the protein CASSRRYNEQYF.